This T cell receptor (beta chain) came from a study of OX40 agonist ivuxolimab in advanced cancers. The CDR3 loop spans 15 amino acids. From germline, CDR1 is SGHVS and CDR2 FNYEAQ. V lost 1 base, J lost 3 bases, and 3 bases stayed unmatched. Notes on this clone: Other DNA sequences in this specimen translate into the identical CDR3.

Generated by immunoSEQ multiplex PCR, the TCRdb table keeps only in-frame clones and is missing some. Among tens of thousands of clones listed, 85% to 90% were seen once. Material: CD4+ or CD8+ T cells sorted from blood, obtained in a trial of the OX40 agonist ivuxolimab. The chain combines TRBV7-6 with TRBJ1-3; TRBD1 matches 7 bases. This clonotype was obtained from an adult with an advanced solid tumor such as melanoma, head and neck, liver or kidney cancer. The DNA for the CDR3 is TGTGCCAGCAGCTTAGGACAGGGAAGTGGAAACACCATATATTTT. Protein: CASSLGQGSGNTIYF.